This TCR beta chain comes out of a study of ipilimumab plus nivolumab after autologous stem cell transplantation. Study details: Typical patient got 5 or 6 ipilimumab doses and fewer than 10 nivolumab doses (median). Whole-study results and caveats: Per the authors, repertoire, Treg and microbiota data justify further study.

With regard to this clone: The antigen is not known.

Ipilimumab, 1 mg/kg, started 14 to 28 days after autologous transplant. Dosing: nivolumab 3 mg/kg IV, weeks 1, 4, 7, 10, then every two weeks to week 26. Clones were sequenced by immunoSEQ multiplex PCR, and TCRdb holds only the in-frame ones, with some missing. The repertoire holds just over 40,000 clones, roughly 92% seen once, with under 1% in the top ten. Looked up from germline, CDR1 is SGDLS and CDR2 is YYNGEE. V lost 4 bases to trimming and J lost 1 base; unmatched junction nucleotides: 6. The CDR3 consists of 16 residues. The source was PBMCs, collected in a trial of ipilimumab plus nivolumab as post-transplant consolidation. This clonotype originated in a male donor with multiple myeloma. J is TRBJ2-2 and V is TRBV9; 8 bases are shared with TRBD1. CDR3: CASSTQDRVNTGELFF. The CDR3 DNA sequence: TGTGCCAGCAGCACTCAGGACAGGGTGAACACCGGGGAGCTGTTTTTT.